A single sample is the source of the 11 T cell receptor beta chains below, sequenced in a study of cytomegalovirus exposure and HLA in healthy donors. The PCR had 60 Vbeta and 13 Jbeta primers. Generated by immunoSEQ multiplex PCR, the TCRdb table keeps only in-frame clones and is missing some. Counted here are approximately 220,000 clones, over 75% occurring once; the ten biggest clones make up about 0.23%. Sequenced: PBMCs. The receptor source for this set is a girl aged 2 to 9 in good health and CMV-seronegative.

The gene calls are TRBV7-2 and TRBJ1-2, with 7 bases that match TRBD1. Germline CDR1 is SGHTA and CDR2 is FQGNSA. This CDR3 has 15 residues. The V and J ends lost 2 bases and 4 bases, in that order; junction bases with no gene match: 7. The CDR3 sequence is CASSLISRGIYGYTF. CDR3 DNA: TGTGCCAGCAGCTTAATAAGCAGGGGGATCTATGGCTACACCTTC.

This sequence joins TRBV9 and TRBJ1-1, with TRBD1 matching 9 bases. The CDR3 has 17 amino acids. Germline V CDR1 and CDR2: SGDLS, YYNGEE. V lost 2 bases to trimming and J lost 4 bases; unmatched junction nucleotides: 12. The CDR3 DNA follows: TGTGCCAGCAGCGTGAAGGGCCAGCCGGGACAGGGCACTGAAGCTTTCTTT. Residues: CASSVKGQPGQGTEAFF.

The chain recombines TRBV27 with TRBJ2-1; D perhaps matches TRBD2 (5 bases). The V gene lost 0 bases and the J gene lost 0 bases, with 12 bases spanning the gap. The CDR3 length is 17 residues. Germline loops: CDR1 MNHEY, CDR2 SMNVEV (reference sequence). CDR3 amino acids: CASSLSTGLSSYNEQFF. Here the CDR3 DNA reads TGTGCCAGCAGTTTATCAACCGGACTGAGCTCCTACAATGAGCAGTTCTTC.

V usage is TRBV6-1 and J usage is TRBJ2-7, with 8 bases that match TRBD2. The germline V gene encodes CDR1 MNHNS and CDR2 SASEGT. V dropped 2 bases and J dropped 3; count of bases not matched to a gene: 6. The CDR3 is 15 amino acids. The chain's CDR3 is CASSERRGGLYEQYF. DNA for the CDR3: TGTGCCAGCAGTGAACGTCGGGGGGGCCTCTACGAGCAGTACTTC.

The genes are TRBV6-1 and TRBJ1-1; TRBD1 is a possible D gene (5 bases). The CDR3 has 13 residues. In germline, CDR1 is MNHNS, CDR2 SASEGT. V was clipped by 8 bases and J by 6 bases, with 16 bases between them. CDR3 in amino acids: CASCVGLKAEAFF. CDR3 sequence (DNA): TGTGCCAGCTGCGTGGGGCTGAAAGCTGAAGCTTTCTTT.

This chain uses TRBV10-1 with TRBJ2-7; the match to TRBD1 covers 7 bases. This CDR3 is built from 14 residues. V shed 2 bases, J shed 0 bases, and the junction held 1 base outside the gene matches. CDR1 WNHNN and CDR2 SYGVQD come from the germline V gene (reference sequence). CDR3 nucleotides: TGCGCCAGCAGTGAGGGACAGGTCTCCTACGAGCAGTACTTC. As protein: CASSEGQVSYEQYF.

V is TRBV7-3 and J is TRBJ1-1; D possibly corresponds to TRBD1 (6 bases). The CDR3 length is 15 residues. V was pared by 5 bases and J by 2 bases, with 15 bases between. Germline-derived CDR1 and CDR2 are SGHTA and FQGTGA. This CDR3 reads CASSREDSLNTEAFF. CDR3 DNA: TGTGCCAGCAGCCGAGAGGACAGCCTAAACACTGAAGCTTTCTTT.

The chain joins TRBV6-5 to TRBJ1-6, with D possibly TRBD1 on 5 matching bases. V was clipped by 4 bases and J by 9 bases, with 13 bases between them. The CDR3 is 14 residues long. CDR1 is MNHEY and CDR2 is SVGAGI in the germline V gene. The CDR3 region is CASSSDRTLSPLHF. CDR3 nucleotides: TGTGCCAGCAGTTCCGACAGAACCCTTTCACCCCTCCACTTT.

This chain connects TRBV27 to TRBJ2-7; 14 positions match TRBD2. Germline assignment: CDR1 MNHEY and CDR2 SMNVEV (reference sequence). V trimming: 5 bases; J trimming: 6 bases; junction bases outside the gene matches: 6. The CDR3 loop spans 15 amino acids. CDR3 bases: TGTGCCAGCAGTCCGAGACTAGCGGGAGGGCTCGAGCAGTACTTC. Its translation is CASSPRLAGGLEQYF.

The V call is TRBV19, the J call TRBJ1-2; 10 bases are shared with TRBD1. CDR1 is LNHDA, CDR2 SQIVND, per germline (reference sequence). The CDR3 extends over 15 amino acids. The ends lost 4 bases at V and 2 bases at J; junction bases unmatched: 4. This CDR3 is CASSTDRGRNYGYTF. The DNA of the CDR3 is TGTGCCAGTAGTACCGACAGGGGGCGGAACTATGGCTACACCTTC.

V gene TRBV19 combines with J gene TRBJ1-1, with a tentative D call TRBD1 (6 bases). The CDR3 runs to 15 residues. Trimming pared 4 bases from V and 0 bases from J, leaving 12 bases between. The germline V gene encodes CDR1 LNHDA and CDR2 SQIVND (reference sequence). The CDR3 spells CASSSQGLMNTEAFF. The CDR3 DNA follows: TGTGCCAGTAGTAGCCAGGGGTTGATGAACACTGAAGCTTTCTTT.